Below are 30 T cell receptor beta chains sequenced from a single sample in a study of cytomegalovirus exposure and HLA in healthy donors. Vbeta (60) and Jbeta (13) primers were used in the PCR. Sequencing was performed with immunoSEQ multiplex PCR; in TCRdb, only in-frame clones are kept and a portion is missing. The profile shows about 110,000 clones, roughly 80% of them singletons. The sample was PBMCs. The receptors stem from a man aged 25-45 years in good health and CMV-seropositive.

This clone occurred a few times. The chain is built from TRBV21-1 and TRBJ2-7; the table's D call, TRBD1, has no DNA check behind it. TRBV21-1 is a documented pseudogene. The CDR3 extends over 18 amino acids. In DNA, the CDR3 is TGTGCCAGCAGCAAAGACCCCCAGGGGGCGGAATATTTCTACGAGCAGTACTTC. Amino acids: CASSKDPQGAEYFYEQYF.

The CDR3 is CASSLRGLETQYF. The DNA of the CDR3 is TGTGCCAGCAGCCTCCGGGGTCTGGAGACCCAGTACTTC. This chain joins TRBV7-8 and TRBJ2-5; maybe TRBD2 (5 bases). The germline V gene has CDR1 SGHVS and CDR2 FQNEAQ. This CDR3 has 13 residues. The V end lost 5 bases, the J end lost 5 bases, and 12 bases lay between the germline ends.

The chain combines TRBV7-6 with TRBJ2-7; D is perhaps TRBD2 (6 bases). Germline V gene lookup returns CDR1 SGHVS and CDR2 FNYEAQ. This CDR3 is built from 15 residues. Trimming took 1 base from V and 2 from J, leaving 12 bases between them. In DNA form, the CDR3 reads TGTGCCAGCAGCTTAGGGGCGGGGAACACCTACGAGCAGTACTTC. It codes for CASSLGAGNTYEQYF.

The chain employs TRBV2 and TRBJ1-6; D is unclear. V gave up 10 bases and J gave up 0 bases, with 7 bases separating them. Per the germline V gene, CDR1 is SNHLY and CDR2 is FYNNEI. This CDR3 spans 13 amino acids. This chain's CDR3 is CATCSSYNSPLHF. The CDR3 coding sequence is TGTGCCACCTGTAGCTCCTATAATTCACCCCTCCACTTT.

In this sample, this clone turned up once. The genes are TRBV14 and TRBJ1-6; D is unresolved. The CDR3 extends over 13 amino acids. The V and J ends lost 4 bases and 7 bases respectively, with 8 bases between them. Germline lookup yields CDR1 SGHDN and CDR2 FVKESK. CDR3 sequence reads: CASSLVGNSPLHF. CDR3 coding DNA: TGTGCCAGCAGCCTCGTCGGGAATTCACCCCTCCACTTT.

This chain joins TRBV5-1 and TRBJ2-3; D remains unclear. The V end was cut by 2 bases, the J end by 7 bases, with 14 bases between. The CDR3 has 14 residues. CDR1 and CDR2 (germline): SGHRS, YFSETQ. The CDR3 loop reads CASSLEIQTYTQYF. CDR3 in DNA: TGCGCCAGCAGCTTAGAAATACAGACCTATACGCAGTATTTT. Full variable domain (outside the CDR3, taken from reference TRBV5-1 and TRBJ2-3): KAGVTQTPRYLIKTRGQQVTLSCSPISGHRSVSWYQQTPGQGLQFLFEYFSETQRNKGNFPGRFSGRQFSNSRSEMNVSTLELGDSALYLCASSLEIQTYTQYFGPGTRLTVL.

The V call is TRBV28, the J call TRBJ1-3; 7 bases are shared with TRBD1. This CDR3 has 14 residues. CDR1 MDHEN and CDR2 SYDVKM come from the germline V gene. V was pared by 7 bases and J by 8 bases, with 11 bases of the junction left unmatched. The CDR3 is CASTETGTVHTIYF. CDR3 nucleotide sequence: TGTGCCAGCACCGAGACAGGGACAGTTCACACCATATATTTT.

CDR3 residues: CASSLGRSGANVLTF. The CDR3 DNA reads as TGTGCCAGCAGCTTGGGGAGATCTGGGGCCAACGTCCTGACTTTC. This chain joins TRBV11-3 and TRBJ2-6, with D perhaps TRBD2 (5 bases). Trimming pared 3 bases from V and 1 base from J, leaving 7 bases between. Germline-derived CDR1 and CDR2 are SGHNT and YENEEA. The CDR3 is 15 amino acids.

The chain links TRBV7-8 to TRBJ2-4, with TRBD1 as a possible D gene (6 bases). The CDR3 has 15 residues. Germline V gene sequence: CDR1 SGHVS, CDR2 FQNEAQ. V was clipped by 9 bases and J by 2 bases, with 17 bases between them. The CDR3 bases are TGTGCCAGTGCACAGGGTTGGGAGACCAAAAACATTCAGTACTTC. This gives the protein CASAQGWETKNIQYF.

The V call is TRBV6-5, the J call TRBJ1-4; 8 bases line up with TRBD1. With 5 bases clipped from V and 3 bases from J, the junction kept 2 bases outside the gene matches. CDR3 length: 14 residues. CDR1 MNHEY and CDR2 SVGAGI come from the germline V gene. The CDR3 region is CASSRTGSNEKLFF. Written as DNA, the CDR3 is TGTGCCAGCAGTAGGACAGGGTCTAATGAAAAACTGTTTTTT.

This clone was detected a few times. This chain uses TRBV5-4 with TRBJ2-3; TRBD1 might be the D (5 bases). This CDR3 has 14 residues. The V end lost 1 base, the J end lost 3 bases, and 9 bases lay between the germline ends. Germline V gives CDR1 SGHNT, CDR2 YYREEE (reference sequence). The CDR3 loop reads CASSLIQGTDTQYF. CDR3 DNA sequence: TGTGCCAGCAGCTTGATCCAGGGAACAGATACGCAGTATTTT.

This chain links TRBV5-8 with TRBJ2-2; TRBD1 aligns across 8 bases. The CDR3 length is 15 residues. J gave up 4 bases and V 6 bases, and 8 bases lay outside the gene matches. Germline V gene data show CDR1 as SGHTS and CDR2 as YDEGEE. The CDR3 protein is CASNLGTGLTGELFF. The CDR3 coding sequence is TGTGCCAGCAATCTCGGGACAGGTCTCACCGGGGAGCTGTTTTTT.

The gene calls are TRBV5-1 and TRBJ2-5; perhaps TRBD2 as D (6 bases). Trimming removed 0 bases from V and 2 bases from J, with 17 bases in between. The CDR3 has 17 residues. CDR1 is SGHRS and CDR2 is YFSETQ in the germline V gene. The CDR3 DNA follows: TGCGCCAGCAGCTTGGATACCGGGGGAGCAACTCAAGAGACCCAGTACTTC. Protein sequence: CASSLDTGGATQETQYF.

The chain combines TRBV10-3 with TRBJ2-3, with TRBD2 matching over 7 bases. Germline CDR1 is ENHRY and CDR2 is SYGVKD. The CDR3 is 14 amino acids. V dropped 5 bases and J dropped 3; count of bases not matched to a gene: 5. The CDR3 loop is CAISKSGDTDTQYF. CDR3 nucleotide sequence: TGTGCCATCAGTAAAAGCGGGGATACAGATACGCAGTATTTT.

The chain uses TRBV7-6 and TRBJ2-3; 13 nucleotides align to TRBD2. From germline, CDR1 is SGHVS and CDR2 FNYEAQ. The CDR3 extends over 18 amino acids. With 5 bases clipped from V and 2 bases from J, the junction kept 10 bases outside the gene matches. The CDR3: CASSPYRLAGGLTDTQYF. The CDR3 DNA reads TGTGCCAGCAGCCCCTATAGACTAGCGGGGGGCCTCACAGATACGCAGTATTTT.

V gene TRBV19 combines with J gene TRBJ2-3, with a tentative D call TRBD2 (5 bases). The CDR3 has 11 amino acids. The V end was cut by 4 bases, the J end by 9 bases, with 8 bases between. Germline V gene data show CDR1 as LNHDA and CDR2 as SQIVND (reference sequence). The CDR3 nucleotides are TGTGCCAGTAGTAACCGGGAAACGCAGTATTTT. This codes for CASSNRETQYF.

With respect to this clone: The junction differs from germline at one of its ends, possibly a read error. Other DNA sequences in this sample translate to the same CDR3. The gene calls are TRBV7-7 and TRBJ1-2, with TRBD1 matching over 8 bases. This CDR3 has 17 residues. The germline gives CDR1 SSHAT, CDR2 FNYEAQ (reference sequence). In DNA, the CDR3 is TGTGCTAGCATCCAGGGCACAGGGGGTCCGGAGCCCCGAGGCTACACCTTC. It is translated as CASIQGTGGPEPRGYTF.

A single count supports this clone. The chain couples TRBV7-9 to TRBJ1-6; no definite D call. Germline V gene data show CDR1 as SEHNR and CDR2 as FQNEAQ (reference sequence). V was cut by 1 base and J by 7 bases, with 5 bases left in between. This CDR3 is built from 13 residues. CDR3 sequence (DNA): TGTGCCAGCAGCTTAGACAGAAATTCACCCCTCCACTTT. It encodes CASSLDRNSPLHF. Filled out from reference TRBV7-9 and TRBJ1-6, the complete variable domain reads DTGVSQNPRHKITKRGQNVTFRCDPISEHNRLYWYRQTLGQGPEFLTYFQNEAQLEKSRLLSDRFSAERPKGSFSTLEIQRTEQGDSAMYLCASSLDRNSPLHFGNGTRLTVT.

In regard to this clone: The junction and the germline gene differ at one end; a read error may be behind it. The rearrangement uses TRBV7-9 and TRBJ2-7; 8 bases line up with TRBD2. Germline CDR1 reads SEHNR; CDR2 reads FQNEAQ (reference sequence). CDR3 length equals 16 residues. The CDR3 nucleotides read TGTTCCAGCAGCGACCCACTAGCGGCCCTCTCCTACGAGCAGTACTTC. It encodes CSSSDPLAALSYEQYF.

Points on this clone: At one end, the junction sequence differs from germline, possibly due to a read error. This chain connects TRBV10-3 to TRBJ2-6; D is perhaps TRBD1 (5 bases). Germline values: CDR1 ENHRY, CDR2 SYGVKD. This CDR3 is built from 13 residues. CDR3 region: CAIGLSGANGLTF. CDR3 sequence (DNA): TGTGCCATCGGCCTCTCTGGGGCCAACGGCCTGACTTTC.

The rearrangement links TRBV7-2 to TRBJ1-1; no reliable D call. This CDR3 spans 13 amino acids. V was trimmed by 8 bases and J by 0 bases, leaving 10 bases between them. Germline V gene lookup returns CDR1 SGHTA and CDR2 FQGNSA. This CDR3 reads CASGGRMNTEAFF. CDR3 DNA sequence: TGTGCCAGCGGAGGGCGGATGAACACTGAAGCTTTCTTT.

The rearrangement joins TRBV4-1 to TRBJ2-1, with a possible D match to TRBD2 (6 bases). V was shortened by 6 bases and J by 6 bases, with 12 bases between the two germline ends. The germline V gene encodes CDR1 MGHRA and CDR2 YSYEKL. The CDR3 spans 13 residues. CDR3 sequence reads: CASRETGGNEQFF. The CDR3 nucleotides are TGCGCCAGCAGGGAAACCGGGGGCAATGAGCAGTTCTTC.

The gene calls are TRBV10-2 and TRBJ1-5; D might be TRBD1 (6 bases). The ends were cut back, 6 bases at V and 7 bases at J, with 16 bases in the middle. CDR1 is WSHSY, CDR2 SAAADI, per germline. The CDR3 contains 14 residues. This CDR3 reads CASRIGGAGQPQHF. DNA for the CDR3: TGCGCCAGCAGGATCGGGGGGGCTGGCCAGCCCCAGCATTTT.

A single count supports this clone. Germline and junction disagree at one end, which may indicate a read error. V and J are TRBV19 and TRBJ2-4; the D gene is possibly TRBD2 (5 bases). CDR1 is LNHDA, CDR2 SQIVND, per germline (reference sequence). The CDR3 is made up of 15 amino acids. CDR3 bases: TGTGCCAGTAGTAACGTGGGTCTAGCCAAAAACAGTCAGTACTTC. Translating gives CASSNVGLAKNSQYF.

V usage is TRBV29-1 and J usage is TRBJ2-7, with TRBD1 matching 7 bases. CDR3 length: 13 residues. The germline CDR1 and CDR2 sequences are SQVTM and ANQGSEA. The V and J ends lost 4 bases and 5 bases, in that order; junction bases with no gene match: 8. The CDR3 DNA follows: TGCAGCGTTGTAAACAGGGGTCCCCACGAGCAGTACTTC. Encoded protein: CSVVNRGPHEQYF.

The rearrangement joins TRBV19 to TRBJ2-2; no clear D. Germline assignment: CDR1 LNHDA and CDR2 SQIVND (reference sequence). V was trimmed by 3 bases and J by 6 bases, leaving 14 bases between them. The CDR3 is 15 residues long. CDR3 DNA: TGTGCCAGTAGTATTGGATATAGCACCTCCGGGGAGCTGTTTTTT. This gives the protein CASSIGYSTSGELFF.

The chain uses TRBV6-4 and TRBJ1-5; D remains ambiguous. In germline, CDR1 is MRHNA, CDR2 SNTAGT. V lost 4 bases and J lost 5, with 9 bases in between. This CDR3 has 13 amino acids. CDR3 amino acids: CASSAQQDQPQHF. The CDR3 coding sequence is TGTGCCAGCAGTGCTCAACAAGATCAGCCCCAGCATTTT.

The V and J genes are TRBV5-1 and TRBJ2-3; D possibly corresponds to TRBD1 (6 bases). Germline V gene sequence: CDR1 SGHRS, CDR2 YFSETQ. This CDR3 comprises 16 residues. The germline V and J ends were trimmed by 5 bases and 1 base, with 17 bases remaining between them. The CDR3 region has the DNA TGCGCCAGCAGTCCATTAACAGGGACCCGCACAGATACGCAGTATTTT. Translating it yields CASSPLTGTRTDTQYF.

The CDR3 loop reads CSVDRDGYTF. CDR3 sequence (DNA): TGCAGCGTTGACAGGGATGGCTACACCTTC. The chain carries TRBV29-1 and TRBJ1-2; tentative D call: TRBD1 (5 bases). V was pared by 3 bases and J by 6 bases, with 5 bases between. Germline lookup yields CDR1 SQVTM and CDR2 ANQGSEA. The CDR3 runs 10 residues. Full variable domain (rest looked up from reference TRBV29-1 and TRBJ1-2): SAVISQKPSRDICQRGTSLTIQCQVDSQVTMMFWYRQQPGQSLTLIATANQGSEATYESGFVIDKFPISRPNLTFSTLTVSNMSPEDSSIYLCSVDRDGYTFGSGTRLTVV.

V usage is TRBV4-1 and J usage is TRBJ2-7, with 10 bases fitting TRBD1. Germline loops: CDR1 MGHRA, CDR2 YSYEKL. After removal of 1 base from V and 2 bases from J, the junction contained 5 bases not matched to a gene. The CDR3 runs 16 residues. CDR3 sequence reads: CASSQVGQGTPYEQYF. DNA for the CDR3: TGCGCCAGCAGCCAAGTGGGACAGGGGACCCCCTACGAGCAGTACTTC.